This is a list of T cell receptor beta chains from one sample in a study of T cell responses to AZD1222 COVID-19 vaccine. Here immunoSEQ multiplex PCR was the method, and the copy in TCRdb shows in-frame clones only, minus some. This sample carries roughly 86,000 clones, around 85% of them seen once, and the ten largest clones take roughly 5%. Here the sequenced sample was peripheral blood, taken 28 days after the second AZD1222 dose. These receptors were obtained from an adult who received the AZD1222 COVID-19 vaccine. The conserved cysteine and the conserved F or W are not part of the CDR3 here.

v_call cdr3_aa
TRBV6-5 ASSRLGEKLF
TRBV29-1 SVDGLAGGDWEQF
TRBV9 ASSVAGTMYQETQY
TRBV4-2 ASSQGRGRETQY
TRBV9 ASSQRQGASPLH
TRBV11-2 ASSADRGSYEQY
TRBV2 ASSYPQGSSYEQY
TRBV5-1 ASSFTASYEQY
TRBV5-1 ASSLGRVGLYEQY
TRBV5-4 ASSRGGGNYEQY
TRBV29-1 SVDPQAPLSYEQY
TRBV4-2 ASSQDFYSYEQY
TRBV7-6 ASSLSSSTPGTLNTEAF